This T cell receptor beta chain was observed in a study of regulatory T cells in long-lasting Graves disease. Study outcomes and limitations: Among samples with persistent disease, TRBV28, TRBJ1-2 and TRBJ2-5 were favored.

Researchers made TCR beta libraries by using iRepertoire HTBI primers and running Arm-PCR on CDR3 regions. Using its own MiXCR run on the multiplex PCR reads, TCRdb lists one record per CDR3 protein. This table has 400,000 to 450,000 distinct CDR3 sequences, 15% appearing once. Time point meaning: newly diagnosed GD, antithyroid drugs for less than 3 months. The TCR library used RNA extracted from PBMCs. To note about this clonotype: Its antigen is currently unknown.

The germline V gene encodes CDR1 SGHTA and CDR2 FQGNSA. Unmatched junction bases numbered 8, after V lost 5 bases and J lost 4 bases. The CDR3 spans 15 residues. This same sample was also taken into another study, of T cells in Graves' hyperthyroidism and ophthalmopathy. According to that study: First-round RT-PCR of the TCR CDR3 relied on the HTBI primer set.

The source was peripheral blood mononuclear cells (PBMCs), collected at new diagnosis, from a patient treated with antithyroid drugs. The receptor's source is a woman in her twenties or thirties with Graves disease. This rearrangement joins TRBV7-2 to TRBJ2-7; TRBD1 aligns across 10 bases. CDR3 DNA: TGTGCCAGCAGCCTGACAGGGGGCGAGTTTTACGAGCAGTACTTC. It translates to CASSLTGGEFYEQYF.